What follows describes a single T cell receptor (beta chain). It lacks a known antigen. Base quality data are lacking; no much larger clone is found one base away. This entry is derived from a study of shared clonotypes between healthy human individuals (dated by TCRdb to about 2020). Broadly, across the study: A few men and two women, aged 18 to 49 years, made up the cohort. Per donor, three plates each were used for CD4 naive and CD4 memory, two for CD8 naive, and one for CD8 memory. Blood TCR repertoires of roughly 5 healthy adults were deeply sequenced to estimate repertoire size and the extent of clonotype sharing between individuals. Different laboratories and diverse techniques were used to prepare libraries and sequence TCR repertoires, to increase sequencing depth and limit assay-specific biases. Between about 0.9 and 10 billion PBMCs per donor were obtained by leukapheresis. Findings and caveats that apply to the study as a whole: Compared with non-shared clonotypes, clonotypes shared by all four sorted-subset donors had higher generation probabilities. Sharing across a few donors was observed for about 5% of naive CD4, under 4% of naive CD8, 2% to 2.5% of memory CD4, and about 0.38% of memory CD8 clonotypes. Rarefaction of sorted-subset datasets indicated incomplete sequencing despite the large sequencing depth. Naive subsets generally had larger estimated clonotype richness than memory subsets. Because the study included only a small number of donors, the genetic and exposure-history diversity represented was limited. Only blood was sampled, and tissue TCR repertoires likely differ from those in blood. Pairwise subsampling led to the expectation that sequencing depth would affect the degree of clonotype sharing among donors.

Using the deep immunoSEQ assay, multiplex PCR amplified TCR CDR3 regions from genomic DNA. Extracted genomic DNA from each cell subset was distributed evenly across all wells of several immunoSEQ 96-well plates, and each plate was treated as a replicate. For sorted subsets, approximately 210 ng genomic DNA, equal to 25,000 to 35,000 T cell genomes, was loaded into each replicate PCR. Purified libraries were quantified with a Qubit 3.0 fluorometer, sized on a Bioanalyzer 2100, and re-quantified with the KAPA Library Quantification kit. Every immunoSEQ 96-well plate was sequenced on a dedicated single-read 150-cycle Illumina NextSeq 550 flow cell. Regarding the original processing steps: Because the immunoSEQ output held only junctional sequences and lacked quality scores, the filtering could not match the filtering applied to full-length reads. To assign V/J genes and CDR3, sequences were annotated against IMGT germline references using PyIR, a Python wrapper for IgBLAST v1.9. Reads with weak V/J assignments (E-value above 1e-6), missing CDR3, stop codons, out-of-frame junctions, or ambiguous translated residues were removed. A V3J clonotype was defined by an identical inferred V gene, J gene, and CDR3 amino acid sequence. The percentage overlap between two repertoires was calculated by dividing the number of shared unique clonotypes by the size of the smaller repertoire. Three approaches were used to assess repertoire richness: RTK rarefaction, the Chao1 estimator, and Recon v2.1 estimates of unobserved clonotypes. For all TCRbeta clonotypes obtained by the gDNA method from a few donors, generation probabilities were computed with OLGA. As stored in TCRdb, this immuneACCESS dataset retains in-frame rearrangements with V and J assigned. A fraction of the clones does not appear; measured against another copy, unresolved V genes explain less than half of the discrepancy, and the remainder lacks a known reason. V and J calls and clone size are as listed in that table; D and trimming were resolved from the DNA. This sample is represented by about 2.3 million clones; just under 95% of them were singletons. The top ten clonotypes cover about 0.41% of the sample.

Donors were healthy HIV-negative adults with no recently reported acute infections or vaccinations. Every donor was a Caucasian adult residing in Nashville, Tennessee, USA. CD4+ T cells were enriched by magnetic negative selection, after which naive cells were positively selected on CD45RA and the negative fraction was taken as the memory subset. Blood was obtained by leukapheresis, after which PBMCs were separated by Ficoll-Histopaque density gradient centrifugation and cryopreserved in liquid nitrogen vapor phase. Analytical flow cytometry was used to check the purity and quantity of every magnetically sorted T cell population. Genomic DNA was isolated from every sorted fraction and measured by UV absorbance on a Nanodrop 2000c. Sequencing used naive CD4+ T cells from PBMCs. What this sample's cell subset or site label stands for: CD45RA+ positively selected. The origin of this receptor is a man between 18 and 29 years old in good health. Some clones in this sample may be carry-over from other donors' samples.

The CDR3 amino acid sequence is: CASSPSGGLVGDTQYF. The nucleotide sequence reads as follows: TGCGCCAGCAGCCCGTCGGGCGGCTTAGTTGGGGATACGCAGTATTTT. The sequence links TRBV5-1 to TRBJ2-3; the D gene remains uncertain. The germline V gene supplies CDR1 SGHRS and CDR2 YFSETQ. V drops 4 bases and J drops 6 bases, leaving 21 bases in between. Spanning cysteine to phenylalanine, the CDR3 consists of 16 amino acids. This entry keeps only the CDR3 DNA: 48 bases, framed from base 1.